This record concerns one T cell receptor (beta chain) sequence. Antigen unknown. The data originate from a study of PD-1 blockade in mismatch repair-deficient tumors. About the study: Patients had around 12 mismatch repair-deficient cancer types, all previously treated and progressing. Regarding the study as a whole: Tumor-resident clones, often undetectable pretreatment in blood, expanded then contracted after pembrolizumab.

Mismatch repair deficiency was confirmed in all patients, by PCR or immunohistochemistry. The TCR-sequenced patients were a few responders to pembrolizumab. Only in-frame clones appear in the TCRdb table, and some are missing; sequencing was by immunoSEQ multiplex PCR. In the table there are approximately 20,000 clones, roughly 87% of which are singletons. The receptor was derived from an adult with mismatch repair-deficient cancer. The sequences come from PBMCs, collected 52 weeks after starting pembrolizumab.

CDR3: CASSLWAGGVSEQYF. CDR3 coding DNA: TGTGCCAGCAGTTTATGGGCAGGAGGGGTGTCCGAGCAGTACTTC. The V and J genes are TRBV28 and TRBJ2-7; D is possibly TRBD2 (6 bases). Germline V gene lookup returns CDR1 MDHEN and CDR2 SYDVKM. This CDR3 contains 15 residues. V lost 0 bases, J lost 6 bases, and 15 bases lay in between. Combining the CDR3 with reference TRBV28 and TRBJ2-7 gives the whole variable domain DVKVTQSSRYLVKRTGEKVFLECVQDMDHENMFWYRQDPGLGLRLIYFSYDVKMKEKGDIPEGYSVSREKKERFSLILESASTNQTSMYLCASSLWAGGVSEQYFGPGTRLTVT.